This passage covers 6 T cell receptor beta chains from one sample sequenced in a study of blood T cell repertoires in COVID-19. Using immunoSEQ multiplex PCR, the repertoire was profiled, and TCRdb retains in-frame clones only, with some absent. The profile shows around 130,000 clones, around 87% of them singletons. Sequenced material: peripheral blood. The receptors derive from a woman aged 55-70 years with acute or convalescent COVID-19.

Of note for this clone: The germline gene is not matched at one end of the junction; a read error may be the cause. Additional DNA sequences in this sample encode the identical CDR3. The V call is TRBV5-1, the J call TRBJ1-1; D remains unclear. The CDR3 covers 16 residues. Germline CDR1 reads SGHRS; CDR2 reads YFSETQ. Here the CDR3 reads CASSLLATAVNTEAFF. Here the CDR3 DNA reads TGCGCTAGCAGCCTTCTAGCCACAGCCGTTAACACTGAAGCTTTCTTT.

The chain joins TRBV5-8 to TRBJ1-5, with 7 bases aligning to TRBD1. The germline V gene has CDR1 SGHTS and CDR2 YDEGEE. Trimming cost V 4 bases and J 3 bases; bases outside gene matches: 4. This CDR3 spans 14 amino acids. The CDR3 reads CASSLDRVNQPQHF. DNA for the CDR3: TGTGCCAGCAGCCTTGACAGGGTCAATCAGCCCCAGCATTTT.

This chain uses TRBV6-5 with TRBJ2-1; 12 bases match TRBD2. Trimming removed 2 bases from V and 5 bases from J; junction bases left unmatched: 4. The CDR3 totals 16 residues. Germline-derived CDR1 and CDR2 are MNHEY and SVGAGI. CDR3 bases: TGTGCCAGCAGTTACCGGACTAGCGGGAACCACAATGAGCAGTTCTTC. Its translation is CASSYRTSGNHNEQFF.

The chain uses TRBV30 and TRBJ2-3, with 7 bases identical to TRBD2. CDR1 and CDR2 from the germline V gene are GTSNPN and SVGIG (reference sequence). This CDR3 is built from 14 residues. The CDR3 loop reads CGSRGGLLTDTQYF. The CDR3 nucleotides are TGTGGGAGTCGTGGGGGACTACTCACAGATACGCAGTATTTT.

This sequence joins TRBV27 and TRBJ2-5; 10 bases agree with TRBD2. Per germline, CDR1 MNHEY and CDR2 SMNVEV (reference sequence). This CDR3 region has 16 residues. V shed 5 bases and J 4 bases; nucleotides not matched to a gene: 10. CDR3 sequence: CASSTTSGAVGETQYF. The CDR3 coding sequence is TGTGCCAGCAGTACCACTAGCGGGGCCGTGGGAGAGACCCAGTACTTC.

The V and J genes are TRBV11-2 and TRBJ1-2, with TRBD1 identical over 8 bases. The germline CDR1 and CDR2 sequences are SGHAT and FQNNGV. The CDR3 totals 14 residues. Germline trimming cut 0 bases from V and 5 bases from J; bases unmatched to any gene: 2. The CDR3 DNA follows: TGTGCCAGCAGCTTAGATTGGACAGGGTATGGCTACACCTTC. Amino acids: CASSLDWTGYGYTF. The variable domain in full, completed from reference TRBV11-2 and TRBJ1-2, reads EAGVAQSPRYKIIEKRQSVAFWCNPISGHATLYWYQQILGQGPKLLIQFQNNGVVDDSQLPKDRFSAERLKGVDSTLKIQPAKLEDSAVYLCASSLDWTGYGYTFGSGTRLTVV.